The source of this T cell receptor beta chain is a study of blood T cell dynamics during melanoma immunotherapy. Time point reported: week 3, after first cycle of checkpoint inhibitor. Here immunoSEQ multiplex PCR was the method, and the copy in TCRdb shows in-frame clones only, minus some. The sample has some 10,000 clones, 85% seen once; the top ten hold roughly 1%. Germline V CDR1 and CDR2: SGDLS, YYNGEE. CDR3 length: 16 amino acids. The V gene lost 3 bases and the J gene lost 0 bases, with 10 bases spanning the gap. Here the sequenced sample was blood, taken from a patient treated with checkpoint blockade. V is TRBV9 and J is TRBJ2-6; D is unclear. The sequence was obtained from a human donor with melanoma. CDR3 protein: CASSAYRVSGANVLTF. In DNA form, the CDR3 reads TGTGCCAGCAGCGCCTACAGAGTCTCTGGGGCCAACGTCCTGACTTTC.